This record covers a single T cell receptor (beta chain). The antigen remains undetermined. Random-hexamer reverse transcription was applied to roughly 0.45 to 1 ug RNA. Via MiXCR, TCRdb re-called the immunoSEQ multiplex PCR reads, giving one row per CDR3 protein. The table records more than 100,000 distinct CDR3 sequences, roughly 96% of them present only once. This CDR3 region has 13 residues. Germline assignment: CDR1 SGHRS and CDR2 YFSETQ. V was pared by 0 bases and J by 6 bases, with 9 bases between. TCR beta sequencing covered blood CD8+ and CD4+ T cells. Healthy donors matched for age and sex were used as controls. The data originate from a study of CD8 T cells in Susac syndrome. General study points: That the number of individuals in its TCR sequencing and HLA analysis was relatively small was acknowledged by the study.

Sequenced sample: CD4+ T cells from PBMCs. This chain connects TRBV5-1 to TRBJ1-1; D is ambiguous. This sequence was found in a human donor in good health. The CDR3 is CASSLVGGSEAFF. For the CDR3, the DNA is TGCGCCAGCAGCTTGGTGGGAGGGTCTGAAGCTTTCTTT. Variable domain in full (rest from reference TRBV5-1 and TRBJ1-1): KAGVTQTPRYLIKTRGQQVTLSCSPISGHRSVSWYQQTPGQGLQFLFEYFSETQRNKGNFPGRFSGRQFSNSRSEMNVSTLELGDSALYLCASSLVGGSEAFFGQGTRLTVV.